This is a list of T cell receptor beta chains from one sample in a study of shared clonotypes between healthy human individuals. Only in-frame clones appear in the TCRdb table, and some are missing; sequencing was by immunoSEQ multiplex PCR. Of roughly 2.2 million clones in the sample, 85% to 95% are singletons; the top ten hold 0.39%. Input material: naive CD4+ T cells from PBMCs. The receptors come from a man younger than 35 in good health. Some clones in this sample may be carry-over from other donors' samples. Each CDR3 is given without its conserved first and last residue. Rows may omit the clone size; those that give it use once, few, many or a size class.

v_call: TRBV9
j_call: TRBJ2-3
clone_size: .
cdr3_aa: ASSPASGATDTQY

v_call: TRBV10-3
j_call: TRBJ2-5
clone_size: .
cdr3_aa: AASAGQETQY

v_call: TRBV4-3
j_call: TRBJ2-7
clone_size: .
cdr3_aa: ASSQNLGRGPAYEQY

v_call: TRBV5-1
j_call: TRBJ1-3
clone_size: .
cdr3_aa: ASSLGTGSLGNTIY

v_call: TRBV2
j_call: TRBJ2-2
clone_size: .
cdr3_aa: ASSLTGELF

v_call: TRBV28
j_call: TRBJ2-2
clone_size: .
cdr3_aa: ASSTHTGELF

v_call: TRBV29-1
j_call: TRBJ2-1
clone_size: .
cdr3_aa: SVPSPMSGSNEQF

v_call: TRBV6-5
j_call: TRBJ1-2
clone_size: once
cdr3_aa: ASSYSYEGGYT

v_call: TRBV9
j_call: TRBJ1-1
clone_size: .
cdr3_aa: ASSSQGANTEAF

v_call: TRBV27
j_call: TRBJ2-7
clone_size: .
cdr3_aa: ASSPTPSGRYEQY

v_call: TRBV5-6
j_call: TRBJ2-2
clone_size: .
cdr3_aa: ASSYGGRVTGELF

v_call: TRBV4-1
j_call: TRBJ2-7
clone_size: .
cdr3_aa: ASSQPLGVTEQY

v_call: TRBV7-3
j_call: TRBJ2-3
clone_size: .
cdr3_aa: ASSLGTGSTDTQY

v_call: TRBV10-3
j_call: TRBJ2-5
clone_size: .
cdr3_aa: AIRTGWGETQY

v_call: TRBV7-6
j_call: TRBJ2-1
clone_size: .
cdr3_aa: ASSLVPLAVADRSYNEQF

v_call: TRBV27
j_call: TRBJ2-2
clone_size: .
cdr3_aa: ASGYRGRGAGELF

v_call: TRBV5-6
j_call: TRBJ1-1
clone_size: .
cdr3_aa: ASSYDRVTEAF

v_call: TRBV6-5
j_call: TRBJ1-1
clone_size: .
cdr3_aa: ASSYSGGQGIPAF

v_call: TRBV28
j_call: TRBJ2-3
clone_size: .
cdr3_aa: ASSLQGARDTQY

v_call: TRBV5-1
j_call: TRBJ2-2
clone_size: few
cdr3_aa: ASSLDRPGTGELF

v_call: TRBV29-1
j_call: TRBJ1-5
clone_size: .
cdr3_aa: SGTGGKRSRGRQPQH

v_call: TRBV18
j_call: TRBJ1-3
clone_size: .
cdr3_aa: ASSPTGTGVGNTIY

v_call: TRBV6-5
j_call: TRBJ1-2
clone_size: .
cdr3_aa: ASRPDRGTFYGYT

v_call: TRBV7-9
j_call: TRBJ2-4
clone_size: .
cdr3_aa: ASSHGQVAKNIQY

v_call: TRBV5-4
j_call: TRBJ2-1
clone_size: .
cdr3_aa: ASSPPSGGVGNEQF

v_call: TRBV9
j_call: TRBJ2-7
clone_size: .
cdr3_aa: ASSVEASGGEQY

v_call: TRBV9
j_call: TRBJ2-1
clone_size: .
cdr3_aa: ASSAHLEAGDYNEQF